These T cell receptor beta chains were read from a single sample in a study of monozygotic twins with inflammatory bowel disease. TCRdb re-called the 5' RACE reads and catalogs CDR3 proteins one per entry, DNA excluded. The sample's table shows 160,000 or so distinct CDR3 sequences. Input material: blood. Receptors originate from a human donor with ulcerative colitis or Crohn's disease, or a healthy co-twin of an affected twin (not recorded which). Each CDR3 is given with its conserved first and last residue. The order of the fields is V gene, CDR3 length, J gene, CDR3 protein.

TRBV4-2	17	TRBJ2-3	CASSLRLAREGPDTQYF
TRBV12-3/TRBV12-4	14	TRBJ2-3	CASLGTDPKGTQYF
TRBV4-2	15	TRBJ1-1	CASSPRRRGATEAFF
TRBV7-2	14	TRBJ2-3	CASSRDRITDTQYF
TRBV18	17	TRBJ2-7	CASSPSAGKVTSYEQYF
TRBV20-1	16	TRBJ2-3	CSVSPPGLAVTDTQYF
TRBV7-6	16	TRBJ2-1	CASSFQPGQGIHEQFF
TRBV5-1	13	TRBJ2-7	CASRSGTNYEQYF
TRBV20-1	13	TRBJ2-5	CSARVPDEETQYF
TRBV6-5	18	TRBJ2-1	CASSYSPHTSGYYNEQFF
TRBV27	13	TRBJ1-5	CASSLGGHRPQHF
TRBV5-4	16	TRBJ2-1	CASSPSSGGALSEQFF
TRBV5-1	17	TRBJ1-1	CASSWGQVLRGDTEAFF
TRBV7-2	17	TRBJ2-7	CASSLAQDGRWGFEQYF
TRBV3-1	13	TRBJ1-5	CASSQDGNQPQHF
TRBV5-1	16	TRBJ2-3	CASSLAGSGYTDTQYF
TRBV20-1	11	TRBJ2-7	CSAPGNYEQYF